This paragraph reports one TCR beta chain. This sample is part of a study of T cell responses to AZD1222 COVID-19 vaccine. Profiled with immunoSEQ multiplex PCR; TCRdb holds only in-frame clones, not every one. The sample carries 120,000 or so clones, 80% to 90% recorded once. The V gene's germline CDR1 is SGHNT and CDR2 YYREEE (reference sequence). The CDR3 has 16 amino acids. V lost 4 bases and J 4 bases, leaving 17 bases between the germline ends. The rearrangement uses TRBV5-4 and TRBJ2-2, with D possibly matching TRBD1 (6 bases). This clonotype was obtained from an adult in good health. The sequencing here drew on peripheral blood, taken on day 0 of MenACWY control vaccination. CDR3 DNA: TGTGCCAGCAGCCCAAGACAGGCTCGGGGCACCGGGGAGCTGTTTTTT. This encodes CASSPRQARGTGELFF.